The 15 T cell receptor beta chains below all came from one sample that was sequenced in a study of T cell repertoires in cytomegalovirus infection. TCRdb reprocessed the reads with MiXCR, giving one entry per CDR3 protein. The sample carries 150,000 to 200,000 distinct CDR3 sequences, 28% recorded once. The material sequenced was PBMCs. These TCRs come from a human donor in good health (CMV status not recorded). Some clones in this sample may be carry-over from other donors' samples.

This clonotype was recorded many times. This rearrangement joins TRBV7-2 to TRBJ2-3; 10 nucleotides match TRBD2. The V and J ends lost 1 base and 0 bases, in that order; junction bases with no gene match: 7. CDR1 is SGHTA and CDR2 is FQGNSA in the germline V gene. The CDR3 covers 18 residues. The CDR3 region is CASSLELASGGSTDTQYF. The CDR3 DNA is TGTGCCAGCAGCTTAGAGCTAGCTAGCGGGGGCAGCACAGATACGCAGTATTTT.

The V call is TRBV6-5, the J call TRBJ1-2; D might be TRBD1 (6 bases). Trimming cost V 5 bases and J 1 base, with 14 bases left between them. Germline V gene lookup returns CDR1 MNHEY and CDR2 SVGAGI. The CDR3 consists of 15 residues. In DNA form, the CDR3 reads TGTGCCAGCAGTCTATCAAGGGGGAGTAACTATGGCTACACCTTC. Protein: CASSLSRGSNYGYTF.

This clonotype appeared a few times. The chain uses TRBV5-5 and TRBJ1-1, with 11 bases fitting TRBD1. The V gene's germline CDR1 is SGHKS and CDR2 YYEKEE (reference sequence). After removal of 1 base from V and 10 bases from J, the junction contained 18 bases not matched to a gene. There are 18 residues in the CDR3. As DNA, the CDR3 is TGTGCCAGCAGCTTGTGGGGGGGGAAACTGGACAGGGGGCGACGAGCTTTCTTT. Its translation is CASSLWGGKLDRGRRAFF.

This clonotype was observed a handful of times. The rearrangement joins TRBV12-3 or TRBV12-4 to TRBJ1-1; tentatively, D is TRBD1 (5 bases). Trimming cost V 3 bases and J 6 bases, with 14 bases left between them. The CDR3 sequence is 14 residues long. The CDR3 bases are TGTGCCAGCAGTTTCGGGGGACCCAAATCTGAAGCTTTCTTT. Its translation: CASSFGGPKSEAFF.

This clonotype has just a few counts. The rearrangement joins TRBV29-1 to TRBJ1-5; unclear D gene. This CDR3 comprises 13 residues. V lost 4 bases, J lost 2 bases, and 9 bases lay in between. Germline V gene sequence: CDR1 SQVTM, CDR2 ANQGSEA. CDR3 protein: CSVAWQGNQPQHF. The CDR3 bases are TGCAGCGTTGCATGGCAGGGCAATCAGCCCCAGCATTTT.

The rearrangement links TRBV6-5 to TRBJ1-1; no clear D gene. The germline V and J ends were trimmed by 0 bases and 0 bases, with 11 bases remaining between them. The CDR3 extends over 16 amino acids. Germline CDR1 is MNHEY and CDR2 is SVGAGI. Written as DNA, the CDR3 is TGTGCCAGCAGTTACTCGGAGGCATCCCTGAACACTGAAGCTTTCTTT. Translation: CASSYSEASLNTEAFF.

This clonotype turned up a few times. The chain links TRBV4-1 to TRBJ2-2; no firm D call. V was shortened by 2 bases and J by 6 bases, with 16 bases between the two germline ends. CDR3 length: 16 residues. CDR1 is MGHRA, CDR2 YSYEKL, per germline. This CDR3 is CASSQPPTAVAGELFF. CDR3 nucleotides: TGCGCCAGCAGCCAACCTCCGACCGCGGTGGCCGGGGAGCTGTTTTTT.

CDR3 sequence reads: CASSWGGGQETQYF. CDR3 coding DNA: TGTGCCAGCAGTTGGGGGGGTGGTCAAGAGACCCAGTACTTC. The chain couples TRBV6-5 to TRBJ2-5; TRBD2 aligns across 7 bases. Germline V gene lookup returns CDR1 MNHEY and CDR2 SVGAGI. The CDR3 sequence is 14 residues long. V lost 4 bases and J lost 2; bases outside the gene matches: 4.

V is TRBV3-1 and J is TRBJ2-3, with D perhaps matching TRBD2 (6 bases). The V end lost 0 bases, the J end lost 6 bases, and 10 bases lay between the germline ends. Germline values: CDR1 LGHDT, CDR2 YNNKEL (reference sequence). The CDR3 sequence is 14 residues long. Written as DNA, the CDR3 is TGTGCCAGCAGCCAAGATTCGAGCGGGGATACGCAGTATTTT. Residues: CASSQDSSGDTQYF.

V usage is TRBV19 and J usage is TRBJ1-2, with unresolved D. Germline-derived CDR1 and CDR2 are LNHDA and SQIVND (reference sequence). Trimming removed 3 bases from V and 4 bases from J, with 18 bases in between. The CDR3 extends over 16 amino acids. The CDR3 nucleotides are TGTGCCAGTAGTATTAATGTCGCCCCCTCAATCTATGGCTACACCTTC. Residues: CASSINVAPSIYGYTF.

This chain uses TRBV29-1 with TRBJ2-7; tentatively, D is TRBD2 (5 bases). This CDR3 comprises 12 residues. Trimming cost V 4 bases and J 4 bases, with 11 bases left between them. Per the germline V gene, CDR1 is SQVTM and CDR2 is ANQGSEA. The CDR3 DNA reads TGCAGCGTTGGATCACTAGAGTACGAGCAGTACTTC. Translating gives CSVGSLEYEQYF.

This clonotype was counted a few times. The genes are TRBV7-2 and TRBJ2-7; possibly TRBD1 for D (6 bases). This CDR3 is 12 amino acids long. Per germline, CDR1 SGHTA and CDR2 FQGNSA. The ends were cut back, 8 bases at V and 0 bases at J, with 8 bases in the middle. CDR3 coding DNA: TGTGCCAGCGCGACAGGCTCCTACGAGCAGTACTTC. Encoded protein: CASATGSYEQYF.

This clonotype has ten or more counts. This sequence joins TRBV7-6 and TRBJ2-1; D is tentatively TRBD1 or TRBD2 (5 bases each). CDR3 length: 15 residues. The germline V and J ends were trimmed by 3 bases and 2 bases, with 11 bases remaining between them. Germline assignment: CDR1 SGHVS and CDR2 FNYEAQ. CDR3 loop: CASSFGGKTYNEQFF. The CDR3 nucleotides are TGTGCCAGCAGCTTTGGGGGAAAGACCTACAATGAGCAGTTCTTC.

V and J are TRBV5-1 and TRBJ2-2; D is uncertain. CDR1 and CDR2 from the germline V gene are SGHRS and YFSETQ. This CDR3 has 15 amino acids. Trimming took 2 bases from V and 1 from J, leaving 9 bases between them. This CDR3 reads CASSLASRNTGELFF. The CDR3 DNA reads TGCGCCAGCAGCTTAGCCTCCCGGAACACCGGGGAGCTGTTTTTT.

V gene TRBV13 combines with J gene TRBJ1-1; 8 bases line up with TRBD1. The CDR3 covers 14 residues. The germline gives CDR1 PRHDT, CDR2 FYEKMQ (reference sequence). V shed 5 bases and J 4 bases; nucleotides not matched to a gene: 6. The CDR3 protein is CASSPPGQGTEAFF. Here the CDR3 DNA reads TGTGCCAGCAGCCCCCCCGGACAGGGCACTGAAGCTTTCTTT. Full variable domain (remainder filled in from reference TRBV13 and TRBJ1-1): AAGVIQSPRHLIKEKRETATLKCYPIPRHDTVYWYQQGPGQDPQFLISFYEKMQSDKGSIPDRFSAQQFSDYHSELNMSSLELGDSALYFCASSPPGQGTEAFFGQGTRLTVV.